These 21 T cell receptor beta chains share one sample of origin, sequenced in a study of cytomegalovirus exposure and HLA in healthy donors. The PCR employed 60 Vbeta primers together with 13 Jbeta primers. Repertoires were generated with immunoSEQ multiplex PCR, while TCRdb's copy carries only in-frame clones and drops some. The data hold 150,000 to 200,000 clones, with 70% to 75% observed a single time. The sequencing input was PBMCs. The receptors were gathered from a man aged 18 to 29 in good health and CMV-seropositive.

The chain carries TRBV10-3 and TRBJ1-5, with D unclear. Germline-derived CDR1 and CDR2 are ENHRY and SYGVKD. V lost 3 bases, J lost 4 bases, and 13 bases lay in between. The CDR3 contains 15 residues. The CDR3 region is CAISDAGRGNQPQHF. The DNA for the CDR3 is TGTGCCATCAGTGATGCAGGACGGGGAAATCAGCCCCAGCATTTT.

This chain uses TRBV6-6 with TRBJ1-1, with 7 bases identical to TRBD1. After removal of 2 bases from V and 4 bases from J, the junction contained 10 bases not matched to a gene. Germline loops: CDR1 MNHNY, CDR2 SVGAGI (reference sequence). CDR3 length equals 16 residues. This CDR3 reads CASSYARQGGPTEAFF. The CDR3 DNA reads as TGTGCCAGCAGTTACGCTCGACAGGGCGGCCCCACTGAAGCTTTCTTT.

This clone has only a few counts. The genes are TRBV5-1 and TRBJ1-1; maybe TRBD1 (5 bases). Trimming took 1 base from V and 3 from J, leaving 7 bases between them. From germline, CDR1 is SGHRS and CDR2 YFSETQ. CDR3 size: 13 residues. The CDR3 nucleotides read TGCGCCAGCAGCTTGACGGGGGACACTGAAGCTTTCTTT. Translated, it gives CASSLTGDTEAFF.

The rearrangement uses TRBV29-1 and TRBJ2-5; a possible D gene is TRBD1 (6 bases). This CDR3 contains 13 residues. CDR1 is SQVTM and CDR2 is ANQGSEA in the germline V gene. The ends were cut back, 7 bases at V and 5 bases at J, with 17 bases in the middle. CDR3 amino acids: CSAMGAKGETQYF. The CDR3, as DNA: TGCAGCGCCATGGGGGCAAAGGGGGAGACCCAGTACTTC.

The chain uses TRBV29-1 and TRBJ1-1, with D possibly being TRBD1 (5 bases). The V gene lost 4 bases and the J gene lost 3 bases, with 9 bases spanning the gap. The CDR3 covers 12 residues. Germline V gene data show CDR1 as SQVTM and CDR2 as ANQGSEA. In DNA, the CDR3 is TGCAGCGTTGTTAGCAGGGACACTGAAGCTTTCTTT. As protein: CSVVSRDTEAFF.

V and J are TRBV6-1 and TRBJ2-5; D possibly corresponds to TRBD1 (6 bases). The CDR3 runs to 15 residues. V was trimmed by 7 bases and J by 1 base, leaving 16 bases between them. In germline, CDR1 is MNHNS, CDR2 SASEGT. CDR3 DNA sequence: TGTGCCAGCACCGACGGACAGAATCCCCAAGAGACCCAGTACTTC. Translation gives CASTDGQNPQETQYF.

About this clone itself: Other DNA sequences within the sample encode an identical CDR3. The V and J genes are TRBV28 and TRBJ1-2; D is unresolved. Germline assignment: CDR1 MDHEN and CDR2 SYDVKM. This CDR3 comprises 13 residues. The V gene lost 2 bases and the J gene lost 3 bases, with 7 bases spanning the gap. Here the CDR3 DNA reads TGTGCCAGCAGTTTAGGCAGTGACTATGGCTACACCTTC. It translates to CASSLGSDYGYTF.

This clone was found a few times. The chain links TRBV5-1 to TRBJ1-5, with 7 bases aligning to TRBD1. With V trimmed by 4 bases and J by 0 bases, 4 bases remained unmatched. Germline V gene data show CDR1 as SGHRS and CDR2 as YFSETQ. The CDR3 is made up of 15 amino acids. The CDR3 nucleotides read TGCGCCAGCAGCCCGGGACAGTATAGCAATCAGCCCCAGCATTTT. Translating gives CASSPGQYSNQPQHF.

This clone has just one count. Within the sample, other DNA sequences also encode this same CDR3. The chain couples TRBV27 to TRBJ1-5; 9 bases are shared with TRBD1. This CDR3 is 14 amino acids long. The J segment lost 4 bases and the V segment lost 5 bases, leaving 3 bases of the junction unmatched. The germline V gene encodes CDR1 MNHEY and CDR2 SMNVEV (reference sequence). CDR3 region: CASSPGTGNQPQHF. Written as DNA, the CDR3 is TGTGCCAGCAGTCCAGGGACAGGGAATCAGCCCCAGCATTTT.

The gene calls are TRBV9 and TRBJ2-2; 10 nucleotides line up with TRBD2. Per the germline V gene, CDR1 is SGDLS and CDR2 is YYNGEE. CDR3 length: 17 residues. The V gene end was trimmed by 4 bases and the J gene end by 0 bases; junction bases not matched to a gene: 6. CDR3 sequence (DNA): TGTGCCAGCAGCTCCAGCGGGGGGGCCTCGAACACCGGGGAGCTGTTTTTT. It codes for CASSSSGGASNTGELFF.

V is TRBV5-6 and J is TRBJ1-2; 7 positions match TRBD1. V dropped 0 bases and J dropped 5; count of bases not matched to a gene: 7. The CDR3 consists of 15 residues. The V gene's germline CDR1 is SGHDT and CDR2 YYEEEE. The CDR3 reads CASSLGDREPYGYTF. CDR3 DNA: TGTGCCAGCAGCTTGGGAGACAGGGAACCGTATGGCTACACCTTC.

This clone was observed a few times. This chain connects TRBV7-9 to TRBJ2-5; D not certain. This CDR3 region has 16 residues. Germline V CDR1 and CDR2: SEHNR, FQNEAQ (reference sequence). V was pared by 3 bases and J by 4 bases, with 18 bases between. In DNA, the CDR3 is TGTGCCAGCAGCTTTGGTGGAGCCCGATTTGGAGAGACCCAGTACTTC. Translated: CASSFGGARFGETQYF.

The chain carries TRBV6-5 and TRBJ1-5; D is possibly TRBD1 (5 bases). The CDR3 sequence is 15 residues long. V gave up 2 bases and J gave up 5 bases, with 13 bases separating them. The germline CDR1 and CDR2 sequences are MNHEY and SVGAGI. The CDR3 protein is CASSYDQGNDQPQHF. The CDR3 DNA reads TGTGCCAGCAGTTACGATCAGGGTAATGATCAGCCCCAGCATTTT.

V gene TRBV6-1 combines with J gene TRBJ1-1, with 7 bases matching TRBD1. CDR1 MNHNS and CDR2 SASEGT come from the germline V gene. The junction had 11 bases not matched to a gene; V was cut back by 8 bases and J by 5 bases. The CDR3 is made up of 14 amino acids. The CDR3 protein is CASGRQGRRTEAFF. As DNA, the CDR3 is TGTGCCAGCGGTCGACAGGGCAGAAGGACTGAAGCTTTCTTT.

The chain is built from TRBV30 and TRBJ1-2; 8 bases map to TRBD1. With V trimmed by 0 bases and J by 4 bases, 13 bases remained unmatched. This CDR3 is 17 amino acids long. In germline, CDR1 is GTSNPN, CDR2 SVGIG (reference sequence). As DNA, the CDR3 is TGTGCCTGGAGTGTACAACAGGGGGGCATAACCTTCTATGGCTACACCTTC. Encoded protein: CAWSVQQGGITFYGYTF.

The V and J genes are TRBV4-1 and TRBJ2-6; 10 bases map to TRBD1. The CDR3 contains 17 residues. In germline, CDR1 is MGHRA, CDR2 YSYEKL. V shed 5 bases and J 0 bases; nucleotides not matched to a gene: 4. In DNA, the CDR3 is TGCGCCAGCAGCGAGACAGGGGGCAACTCTGGGGCCAACGTCCTGACTTTC. Translating gives CASSETGGNSGANVLTF.

This clone was counted once. J is TRBJ2-3 and V is TRBV2; 13 nucleotides line up with TRBD2. The CDR3 is made up of 15 amino acids. V shed 5 bases and J 4 bases; nucleotides not matched to a gene: 3. Germline assignment: CDR1 SNHLY and CDR2 FYNNEI. CDR3 coding DNA: TGTGCCAGCAGTCCTGGACTAGCGGGGGCAGATACGCAGTATTTT. It yields the protein CASSPGLAGADTQYF. The whole variable domain, remainder taken from reference TRBV2 and TRBJ2-3, is EPEVTQTPSHQVTQMGQEVILRCVPISNHLYFYWYRQILGQKVEFLVSFYNNEISEKSEIFDDQFSVERPDGSNFTLKIRSTKLEDSAMYFCASSPGLAGADTQYFGPGTRLTVL.

The chain is built from TRBV28 and TRBJ1-2, with D possibly being TRBD1 (6 bases). Between the trimmed V and J ends, which lost 6 bases and 2 bases, there was a span of 10 bases. Germline V gives CDR1 MDHEN, CDR2 SYDVKM. The length of the CDR3 is 13 residues. For the CDR3, the DNA is TGTGCCAGCAGGCTCCAGGGGAACTATGGCTACACCTTC. Translated: CASRLQGNYGYTF.

The V call is TRBV30, the J call TRBJ2-1; D is ambiguous. Looked up from germline, CDR1 is GTSNPN and CDR2 is SVGIG (reference sequence). The CDR3 runs to 14 residues. Trimming pared 1 base from V and 0 bases from J, leaving 7 bases between. CDR3 amino acids: CAWSGTTSYNEQFF. The CDR3 DNA sequence: TGTGCCTGGAGTGGCACTACCTCCTACAATGAGCAGTTCTTC.

The V and J genes are TRBV5-4 and TRBJ2-4; D may be TRBD2 (6 bases). This CDR3 has 12 amino acids. Trimming pared 0 bases from V and 9 bases from J, leaving 7 bases between. Germline values: CDR1 SGHNT, CDR2 YYREEE (reference sequence). The CDR3 DNA follows: TGTGCCAGCAGCTTGGAAGCGGGCATTCAGTACTTC. Translation gives CASSLEAGIQYF.

This rearrangement joins TRBV25-1 to TRBJ1-5; D gene uncertain. In germline, CDR1 is MGHDK, CDR2 SYGVNS. Trimming left V 2 bases short and J 0 bases short, with 8 bases between. This CDR3 contains 15 residues. The CDR3 nucleotides read TGTGCCAGCAGTGAAGCCGGGGATAGCAATCAGCCCCAGCATTTT. The encoded protein is CASSEAGDSNQPQHF.